This TCR beta chain was identified during a study of PD-L1 blockade in urothelial cancer. Time point in this sample: peripheral blood 6 weeks after treatment start. Each PCR reaction had synthetic TCR analog templates spiked into it. Repertoires were generated with immunoSEQ multiplex PCR, while TCRdb's copy carries only in-frame clones and drops some. The data contain tens of thousands of clones, approximately 80% of them seen just once; the ten biggest clones take up approximately 8.3%. CDR1 and CDR2 (germline): MNHEY, SVGAGI. CDR3 length equals 14 residues. V lost 0 bases and J 3 bases, leaving 9 bases between the germline ends. Study-wide findings and caveats: Better survival was forecast by a pretreatment blood TCR clonality below the median.

Of note for this clone: Its antigen is as yet unknown.

The chain carries TRBV6-5 and TRBJ2-7; D gene uncertain. This material consisted of PBMCs, taken around atezolizumab (anti-PD-L1) treatment. The clonotype comes from a man between 65 and 79 years old with urothelial cancer. The CDR3 DNA follows: TGTGCCAGCAGTTACTCGGCAGCTAGCTACGAGCAGTACTTC. Protein sequence: CASSYSAASYEQYF.